The entry that follows covers one T cell receptor (beta chain) sequence. The antigen is unknown. RNA, at about 0.45 to 1 ug, was reverse transcribed with random hexamers. TCRdb reanalysed the immunoSEQ multiplex PCR reads using MiXCR and keeps one entry per CDR3 protein. The top ten clones hold about 0.12% of a sample with over 150,000 distinct CDR3 sequences, around 95% of them seen once. TCR beta sequencing was performed on blood CD8+ and CD4+ T cells. Isolation of CD8+ and CD4+ T cells was performed negatively, whereas enrichment of TEMRA cells was done by FACS. This record comes from a study of CD8 T cells in Susac syndrome. The study, taken as a whole, reports: Clonal expansion was not observed in the Susac syndrome CD4+ T cell repertoires.

Germline V gene lookup returns CDR1 LGHNA and CDR2 YNFKEQ. Trimming removed 0 bases at V and 5 bases at J, with 16 bases between. CDR3 size: 16 residues. The rearrangement links TRBV4-2 to TRBJ1-1, with D perhaps TRBD1 (6 bases). The sequence was collected from a human donor with Susac syndrome. Sequenced material: CD4+ T cells from PBMCs. The CDR3 bases are TGTGCCAGCAGCCAAGAAGGGGGGCGCGTGGGGACTGAAGCTTTCTTT. Amino acid sequence: CASSQEGGRVGTEAFF.